Below, one T cell receptor (beta chain) is given with its context. Its cognate antigen has yet to be identified. No qualities accompany the bases; no much larger clone lies one base away. TCRbeta CDR3 regions were amplified from genomic DNA by means of the immunoSEQ Assay, a bias-controlled multiplex PCR. The original pipeline was this. The number of nucleated cells in each sample was estimated by amplification of reference gene primers within the assay. To quantify the absolute abundance of each unique TCRbeta CDR3 rearrangement, sequence reads were collapsed and filtered. For each sample, productive Simpson clonality was calculated by taking the square root of Simpson's diversity index across productive rearrangements. TCRdb obtained this table from immuneACCESS and retained in-frame rearrangements with V and J assigned. These tables miss some clones; where compared with another copy, unresolved V genes account for less than half of the shortfall, and the remainder is unexplained. V, J and clone size are those of that table, while D and trimming were read from the DNA. Recorded for this sample are roughly 27,000 clones; about 76% of them occurred a single time. The ten largest clonotypes hold approximately 16% of the sample.

V has 4 bases trimmed and J has 7 bases trimmed; junction bases matching no gene number 9. CDR1 and CDR2, per the germline V gene (reference sequence), are LGHDT and YNNKEL. The CDR3 goes from the cysteine to the phenylalanine over 17 residues. Solely the CDR3 DNA is kept, with 51 bases framed from the first base. Whole blood was collected in K2EDTA tubes by collaborating institutions according to the institutions' own protocols. Collaborator samples were shipped for TCRbeta analysis as frozen whole blood, isolated PBMCs, or DNA extracted from either sample type. This sample is drawn from a study of blood T cell repertoires in COVID-19 (dated by TCRdb to 2019 to 2021). Background on the whole study: Collaborator samples came from the United States, Italy and Spain and covered acute and convalescent phases of COVID-19. A de-identified subject ID, COVID-19 status, age in years and sex were almost always included in the sample metadata. The dataset comprised deeply sampled blood TCRbeta repertoires from subjects exposed to, actively infected with, or recovered from COVID-19. The prospective study material was composed of cDNA or gDNA derived from T cells, B-cell-depleted T cells, or PBMCs. The repertoires were made available in a free public database intended to serve as a resource for research on the immune response to SARS-CoV-2. Samples came from the ongoing ImmuneRACE study (first 160 participants) plus 1,254 subjects from 6 global collaborators. Where HLA class I and class II types were available, the types were taken from metadata supplied by the sample provider, not from assay-based typing.

General study outcomes and caveats: The quantity of clinical and demographic metadata differed by source and by participant and was supplied without curation.

This clonotype originated in a man aged 80 or over with active or convalescent COVID-19. This chain joins TRBV3-1 (or the pseudogene TRBV3-2) to TRBJ2-1; TRBD2 agrees with 14 junctional bases. Sequencing was carried out using peripheral blood. The CDR3 reads CASSPGLAGANQNEQFF. The nucleotide sequence is given as TGTGCCAGCAGCCCGGGACTAGCGGGAGCCAACCAGAATGAGCAGTTCTTC.